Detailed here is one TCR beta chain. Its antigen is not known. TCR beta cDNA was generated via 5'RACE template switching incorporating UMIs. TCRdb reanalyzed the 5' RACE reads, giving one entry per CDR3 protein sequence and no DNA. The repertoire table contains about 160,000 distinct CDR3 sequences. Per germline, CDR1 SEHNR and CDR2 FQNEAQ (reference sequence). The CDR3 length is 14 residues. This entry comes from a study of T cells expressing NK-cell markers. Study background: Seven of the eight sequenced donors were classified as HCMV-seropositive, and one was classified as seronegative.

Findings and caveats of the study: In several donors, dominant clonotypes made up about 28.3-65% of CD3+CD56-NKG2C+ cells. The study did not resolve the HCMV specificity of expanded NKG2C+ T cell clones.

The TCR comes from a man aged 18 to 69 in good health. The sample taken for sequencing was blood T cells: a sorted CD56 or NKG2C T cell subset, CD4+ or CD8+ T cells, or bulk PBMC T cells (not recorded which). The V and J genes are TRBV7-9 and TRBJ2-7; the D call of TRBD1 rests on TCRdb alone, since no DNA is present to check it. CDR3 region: CASSKGQSSYEQYF.